A selection of T cell receptor beta chains follows, all from one sample in a study of early T cells in non-severe SARS-CoV-2 infection. TCRdb called the 5' RACE reads again in MiXCR, with one record for every CDR3 protein. The sample includes about 80,000 distinct CDR3 sequences, about a sixth of them seen just once. Sequencing was carried out using whole blood. Receptor source: an adult who was a healthcare worker with PCR-confirmed SARS-CoV-2 infection or an uninfected control (not recorded which). Both conserved end residues are part of each CDR3. Fields, in order: D gene, clone size, J gene, V gene, CDR3 protein, CDR3 DNA. A D gene is named only where the DNA matches it firmly. Only part of the rows carry a size: once, few, many, or a class if the clone is expanded.

>.|.|TRBJ1-1|TRBV6-2/TRBV6-3
CASDYVGAAEAFF
TGTGCCAGCGACTACGTGGGGGCTGCTGAAGCTTTCTTT
>.|many|TRBJ1-1|TRBV19
CASKAQENTEAFF
TGTGCCAGTAAAGCACAGGAGAACACTGAAGCTTTCTTT
>TRBD1|few|TRBJ1-1|TRBV11-3
CASSPPPSGQGPNTEAFF
TGTGCCAGCAGCCCCCCCCCCAGTGGACAGGGGCCGAACACTGAAGCTTTCTTT
>.|few|TRBJ2-5|TRBV7-3
CASSPRGRQETQYF
TGTGCCAGCAGCCCCCGGGGGAGGCAAGAGACCCAGTACTTC
>TRBD1|.|TRBJ1-1|TRBV3-1
CASSQDQGTAKAFF
TGTGCCAGCAGCCAAGATCAGGGGACAGCCAAAGCTTTCTTT
>.|.|TRBJ1-2|TRBV6-1
CASSRQDSGGYGYTF
TGTGCCAGCAGTCGACAGGACAGTGGAGGCTATGGCTACACCTTC
>TRBD1|many|TRBJ1-1|TRBV29-1
CSVRGDTEAFF
TGCAGCGTCAGGGGGGACACTGAAGCTTTCTTT
>.|.|TRBJ2-3|TRBV7-8
CASSFWGAVDTQYF
TGTGCCAGCAGCTTCTGGGGGGCCGTAGATACGCAGTATTTT
>.|few|TRBJ2-7|TRBV6-1
CASSEPAPGRREQYF
TGTGCCAGCAGTGAACCCGCCCCCGGGCGTCGCGAGCAGTACTTC
>.|.|TRBJ2-7|TRBV5-5
CASRETWSSYEQYF
TGTGCCAGCAGGGAGACGTGGTCGAGCTACGAGCAGTACTTC
>.|.|TRBJ1-5|TRBV2
CASSEARGNQPQHF
TGTGCCAGCAGTGAAGCGCGCGGCAATCAGCCCCAGCATTTT
>TRBD1|many|TRBJ2-1|TRBV29-1
CSVDGDDRGRFGNEQFF
TGCAGCGTTGATGGAGACGACAGGGGTCGATTCGGCAATGAGCAGTTCTTC
>.|.|TRBJ2-7|TRBV12-3/TRBV12-4
CASSYDPWAEQYF
TGTGCCAGCAGTTACGACCCCTGGGCCGAGCAGTACTTC
>.|few|TRBJ2-5|TRBV21-1
CASSQRGLLQETQYF
TGTGCCAGCAGCCAGAGGGGACTCCTACAAGAGACCCAGTACTTC
>TRBD2|few|TRBJ2-7|TRBV19
CASSPRLASIYEQYF
TGTGCCAGTAGTCCCCGACTAGCGTCTATCTACGAGCAGTACTTC
>.|.|TRBJ2-2|TRBV7-8
CASSLTVGELFF
TGTGCCAGCAGCTTGACGGTCGGGGAGCTGTTTTTT
>TRBD1|.|TRBJ1-1|TRBV5-6
CASSLPRGPVGTEAFF
TGTGCCAGCAGCTTACCGAGGGGGCCGGTTGGCACTGAAGCTTTCTTT
>.|.|TRBJ2-3|TRBV5-1
CASSFLVLQGWDTDTQYF
TGCGCCAGCAGCTTCTTGGTTTTACAGGGTTGGGACACAGATACGCAGTATTTT
>TRBD1|.|TRBJ1-5|TRBV5-1
CASSLGTGHQPQHF
TGCGCCAGCAGCTTGGGGACAGGGCACCAGCCCCAGCATTTT
>.|many|TRBJ1-5|TRBV20-1
CSARAGGGGNQPQHF
TGCAGTGCTAGAGCTGGCGGGGGTGGCAATCAGCCCCAGCATTTT
>TRBD1|few|TRBJ2-1|TRBV20-1
CSASGAGQGTTNEQFF
TGCAGTGCTAGTGGGGCGGGACAGGGGACGACCAATGAGCAGTTCTTC
>.|.|TRBJ2-7|TRBV14
CASSQFLGVYKQYF
TGTGCCAGCAGCCAATTTCTAGGGGTATACAAGCAGTACTTC
>.|.|TRBJ1-5|TRBV10-3
CAISQGQGNQPQHF
TGTGCCATCAGCCAGGGCCAGGGAAATCAGCCCCAGCATTTT
>.|few|TRBJ2-3|TRBV20-1
CSAPGHLGTDTQYF
TGCAGTGCTCCGGGACACCTGGGCACAGATACGCAGTATTTT
>.|.|TRBJ2-7|TRBV6-6
CASSVSPTTPYEQYF
TGTGCCAGCAGTGTGTCCCCAACAACCCCCTACGAGCAGTACTTC
>TRBD2|.|TRBJ2-3|TRBV7-6
CASSRPSGGAVDTQYF
TGTGCCAGCAGCCGTCCTAGCGGGGGGGCCGTAGATACGCAGTATTTT
>.|.|TRBJ2-5|TRBV29-1
CSVSPGPRLETQYF
TGCAGCGTTTCTCCGGGCCCCAGGTTGGAGACCCAGTACTTC
>TRBD2|.|TRBJ2-3|TRBV11-3
CASSLYQTSGGTDTQYF
TGTGCCAGCAGCTTATATCAGACTAGCGGGGGCACAGATACGCAGTATTTT
>TRBD1|.|TRBJ2-7|TRBV6-2/TRBV6-3
CASSYDPWGRQGGYEQYF
TGTGCCAGCAGTTACGACCCGTGGGGCCGACAGGGTGGCTACGAGCAGTACTTC
>.|few|TRBJ2-3|TRBV11-2
CASSLQGRDADTQYF
TGTGCCAGCAGCCTACAGGGTAGAGACGCAGATACGCAGTATTTT
>.|few|TRBJ2-7|TRBV2
CASILQGGSYEQYF
TGTGCCAGCATCCTACAGGGAGGGTCCTACGAGCAGTACTTC
>TRBD1|once|TRBJ2-3|TRBV29-1
CSIYRDRGPDTQYF
TGCAGCATCTACCGGGACAGGGGGCCAGATACGCAGTATTTT
>.|.|TRBJ2-7|TRBV7-6
CASSLGVGTSYEQYF
TGTGCCAGCAGCTTAGGAGTCGGAACCTCCTACGAGCAGTACTTC
>TRBD2|.|TRBJ2-2|TRBV12-3/TRBV12-4
CASKSGAGELFF
TGTGCCAGCAAGAGCGGGGCCGGGGAGCTGTTTTTT
>.|few|TRBJ2-3|TRBV5-5
CASSFGGESDTQYF
TGTGCCAGCAGCTTTGGGGGCGAGTCAGATACGCAGTATTTT
>TRBD1|few|TRBJ1-1|TRBV6-5
CASSTRQGNTEAFF
TGTGCCAGCAGTACCCGACAGGGAAACACTGAAGCTTTCTTT
>TRBD2|many|TRBJ2-7|TRBV20-1
CSARAMTGLREGEQYF
TGCAGTGCTAGAGCTATGACAGGTCTCCGGGAGGGTGAGCAGTACTTC
>TRBD1|few|TRBJ2-7|TRBV6-6
CASTHIDRDEQYF
TGTGCCAGCACTCACATCGACAGGGACGAGCAGTACTTC
>.|.|TRBJ2-5|TRBV28
CASSLLHFQETQYF
TGTGCCAGCAGTTTATTACATTTCCAAGAGACCCAGTACTTC
>.|.|TRBJ1-3|TRBV11-2
CASSLDRRGYPGNTIYF
TGTGCCAGCAGCTTAGATCGTCGAGGGTACCCTGGAAACACCATATATTTT
>.|few|TRBJ2-4|TRBV10-3
CAISSTSSIAKNIQYF
TGTGCCATCAGCAGCACCAGCTCGATAGCCAAAAACATTCAGTACTTC
>TRBD2|few|TRBJ2-7|TRBV5-4
CASSLRTSGASYEQYF
TGTGCCAGCAGTTTACGGACTAGCGGGGCATCCTACGAGCAGTACTTC
>.|many|TRBJ2-5|TRBV11-3
CASSFLLAGETQYF
TGTGCCAGCAGCTTTTTACTAGCTGGGGAGACCCAGTACTTC
>TRBD2|few|TRBJ2-3|TRBV6-5
CASSSLDSGGRDTQYF
TGTGCCAGCAGTTCGTTAGATAGCGGGGGCCGGGATACGCAGTATTTT
>TRBD1|few|TRBJ2-7|TRBV5-6
CASSRESQGAWEQYF
TGTGCCAGCAGCCGGGAATCACAGGGGGCATGGGAGCAGTACTTC